Here is one TCR beta chain with its context. Its cognate antigen has yet to be identified. No base-level quality is on record; no much larger clone is a single base apart. Counted from cysteine to phenylalanine, this CDR3 has 13 amino acids. Here the CDR3 DNA is all that survives: 39 bases in frame from base 1. The junction carries 10 bases between V and J, which are trimmed by 5 bases and 3 bases respectively. CDR1 and CDR2 were assigned from the germline V gene as SQVTM and ANQGSEA. This specimen comes from a study of blood T cell repertoires in COVID-19 (dated by TCRdb to 2018 to 2020). About the investigation overall: Collaborator samples came from the United States, Italy and Spain and covered acute and convalescent phases of COVID-19. Deeply sampled blood TCRbeta repertoires from subjects exposed to, actively infected with, or recovered from COVID-19 were included in the dataset. Where HLA class I and class II types were available, the types were taken from metadata supplied by the sample provider, not from assay-based typing. Samples came from the ongoing ImmuneRACE study (first 160 participants) plus 1,254 subjects from 6 global collaborators. The material from the prospective study consisted of cDNA or gDNA derived from T cells, B-cell-depleted T cells, or PBMCs. The sample metadata nearly always contained a de-identified subject ID, COVID-19 status, age in years and sex. The repertoires were released in a freely available public database meant as a resource for research on the immune response to SARS-CoV-2.

TCRbeta CDR3 regions were amplified from genomic DNA by means of the immunoSEQ Assay, a bias-controlled multiplex PCR. Regarding the original processing steps: The number of nucleated cells in each sample was estimated from the amplification of reference gene primers within the assay. Sequence reads were collapsed and filtered to measure the absolute abundance of every unique TCRbeta CDR3 rearrangement. For each sample, productive Simpson clonality was calculated as the square root of Simpson's diversity index over productive rearrangements. TCRdb provides this immuneACCESS table in a form limited to in-frame rearrangements. Some clones are lacking; in checked studies, under half of them reflect an unresolved V gene, and why the rest are absent is not known. D and trimming come from the DNA, and the V and J calls and clone size come from that table. For this sample there are roughly 160,000 clones; about 90% appear just once. The ten largest account for over 7% of the sample.

The study at large found these results: The quantity of clinical and demographic metadata differed by source and by participant and was supplied without curation.

Enrolling through a virtual design, the prospective study's participants ranged in age from roughly 18 to 89 years and lived across 24 United States geographic areas. To assign participants to cohorts, the prospective study relied on clinical history that participants themselves reported in a screening survey and a study questionnaire. ImmuneRACE Cohort 3 recovered participants were defined by two consecutive negative NP/OP PCR tests, healthcare professional clearance, or symptom resolution. Each participant in the prospective study had whole blood, serum and a nasopharyngeal or oropharyngeal swab collected by mobile phlebotomists. Additional blood draws and questionnaires over an approximately two-month period could optionally be provided by prospective study participants. Prospective study blood samples were shipped either frozen or at room temperature before DNA extraction.

The sample comprised PBMCs or T cells enriched from blood (not recorded which). The sequence links TRBV29-1 to TRBJ2-2; TRBD1 could be the D gene, as 6 bases match. The source of this sequence is a woman aged 45-60 years who had recovered from COVID-19. The sequence in DNA is TGCAGCGTTTTACAGGGCGACACCGGGGAGCTGTTTTTT. Translated, this gives CSVLQGDTGELFF.